The next 15 T cell receptor beta chains were all read from a single sample in a study of OX40 agonist ivuxolimab in advanced cancers. Clones were sequenced by immunoSEQ multiplex PCR, and TCRdb holds only the in-frame ones, with some missing. Among 85,000 to 130,000 clones listed, 90% were seen once. This specimen consisted of CD4+ or CD8+ T cells sorted from blood, obtained in a trial of the OX40 agonist ivuxolimab. The receptors here all came from an adult with an advanced solid tumor such as melanoma, head and neck, liver or kidney cancer.

The table lists this clone with a count of one. V usage is TRBV15 and J usage is TRBJ2-7, with 8 positions matching TRBD2. V lost 4 bases and J lost 3; bases outside the gene matches: 11. This CDR3 is built from 16 residues. Germline-derived CDR1 and CDR2 are LNHNV and YYDKDF (reference sequence). The CDR3 DNA reads as TGTGCCACCAGCATGGGGAGCGGGAGCCGGAGCTACGAGCAGTACTTC. Translation: CATSMGSGSRSYEQYF. Supplemented by reference TRBV15 and TRBJ2-7, the full variable domain reads DAMVIQNPRYQVTQFGKPVTLSCSQTLNHNVMYWYQQKSSQAPKLLFHYYDKDFNNEADTPDNFQSRRPNTSFCFLDIRSPGLGDTAMYLCATSMGSGSRSYEQYFGPGTRLTVT.

The chain carries TRBV14 and TRBJ2-4; D ambiguous. Germline V gene data show CDR1 as SGHDN and CDR2 as FVKESK. This CDR3 is 15 amino acids long. V was cut by 3 bases and J by 3 bases, with 12 bases left in between. Here the CDR3 DNA reads TGTGCCAGCAGCCATGAAGGGTTTGGCAAAAACATTCAGTACTTC. This encodes CASSHEGFGKNIQYF.

The gene calls are TRBV28 and TRBJ1-5, with unresolved D. Germline-derived CDR1 and CDR2 are MDHEN and SYDVKM. Trimming removed 4 bases at V and 3 bases at J, with 13 bases between. This CDR3 contains 15 residues. CDR3 in amino acids: CASSSVGGSNQPQHF. The CDR3 coding sequence is TGTGCCAGCAGTTCGGTGGGAGGGTCCAATCAGCCCCAGCATTTT.

The chain has TRBV6-1 and TRBJ2-3; D perhaps matches TRBD2 (5 bases). In germline, CDR1 is MNHNS, CDR2 SASEGT. Trimming took 6 bases from V and 6 from J, leaving 10 bases between them. The CDR3 length is 12 residues. The CDR3 DNA follows: TGTGCCAGCAGGGAGGTTGCGGATACGCAGTATTTT. The encoded protein is CASREVADTQYF.

The chain has TRBV5-1 and TRBJ2-3; D gene unclear. This CDR3 has 16 amino acids. V gave up 0 bases and J gave up 4 bases, with 15 bases separating them. Looked up from germline, CDR1 is SGHRS and CDR2 is YFSETQ. In DNA form, the CDR3 reads TGCGCCAGCAGCTTGGGGTCGGGTCTGGGCGCAGATACGCAGTATTTT. Protein product: CASSLGSGLGADTQYF.

This clone was seen just once. V gene TRBV27 combines with J gene TRBJ1-2; D unresolved. Germline-derived CDR1 and CDR2 are MNHEY and SMNVEV (reference sequence). V was trimmed by 5 bases and J by 2 bases, leaving 15 bases between them. The CDR3 length is 15 residues. The CDR3 here is CASSPLGGSNYGYTF. In DNA, the CDR3 is TGTGCCAGCAGTCCGCTAGGAGGCTCCAACTATGGCTACACCTTC.

This clone was seen only once. This chain connects TRBV28 to TRBJ2-1, with 8 bases matching TRBD2. CDR1 is MDHEN, CDR2 SYDVKM, per germline. V was clipped by 4 bases and J by 8 bases; unmatched bases: 13. This CDR3 is built from 16 residues. CDR3 sequence (DNA): TGTGCCAGCAGTTACCCCCCGGGAGGGGGATTTTATGAGCAGTTCTTC. As protein: CASSYPPGGGFYEQFF. The variable domain in full, completed from reference TRBV28 and TRBJ2-1, reads DVKVTQSSRYLVKRTGEKVFLECVQDMDHENMFWYRQDPGLGLRLIYFSYDVKMKEKGDIPEGYSVSREKKERFSLILESASTNQTSMYLCASSYPPGGGFYEQFFGPGTRLTVL.

This chain joins TRBV5-1 and TRBJ1-2; D possibly corresponds to TRBD1 (5 bases). V lost 2 bases and J lost 5, with 13 bases in between. This CDR3 is 14 amino acids long. The germline V gene has CDR1 SGHRS and CDR2 YFSETQ. The CDR3 loop is CASSLQEGGYGYTF. The CDR3 DNA sequence: TGCGCCAGCAGCTTACAGGAGGGTGGTTATGGCTACACCTTC.

The rearrangement uses TRBV28 and TRBJ1-2, with a tentative D call TRBD1 (5 bases). The V end was cut by 8 bases, the J end by 1 base, with 20 bases between. This CDR3 has 16 residues. CDR1 MDHEN and CDR2 SYDVKM come from the germline V gene. The CDR3 nucleotides read TGTGCCAGCCATACACCCAGGGCAGGCCATAACTATGGCTACACCTTC. It yields the protein CASHTPRAGHNYGYTF.

The J gene is TRBJ2-2, the V gene TRBV5-1; 10 positions match TRBD2. Germline V gene data show CDR1 as SGHRS and CDR2 as YFSETQ. The ends lost 4 bases at V and 1 base at J; junction bases unmatched: 4. CDR3 length: 16 residues. CDR3 bases: TGCGCCAGCAGCATCGGACTAGCGGAGAACACCGGGGAGCTGTTTTTT. Translation: CASSIGLAENTGELFF.

The chain recombines TRBV28 with TRBJ2-7; D gene ambiguous. The V gene lost 6 bases and the J gene lost 2 bases, with 17 bases spanning the gap. CDR1 and CDR2 (germline): MDHEN, SYDVKM. The CDR3 covers 15 residues. CDR3 in amino acids: CASSSDPTTAYEQYF. Written as DNA, the CDR3 is TGTGCCAGCAGCTCGGACCCTACCACCGCCTACGAGCAGTACTTC. Filled out from reference TRBV28 and TRBJ2-7, the complete variable domain reads DVKVTQSSRYLVKRTGEKVFLECVQDMDHENMFWYRQDPGLGLRLIYFSYDVKMKEKGDIPEGYSVSREKKERFSLILESASTNQTSMYLCASSSDPTTAYEQYFGPGTRLTVT.

The chain joins TRBV7-2 to TRBJ2-1; 10 bases line up with TRBD2. V lost 8 bases to trimming and J lost 9 bases; unmatched junction nucleotides: 13. The CDR3 length is 15 residues. CDR1 is SGHTA and CDR2 is FQGNSA in the germline V gene. The CDR3 is CASQPLAGGVGEQFF. The CDR3 region has the DNA TGTGCCAGCCAACCTTTAGCGGGAGGAGTGGGTGAGCAGTTCTTC.

The chain recombines TRBV28 with TRBJ1-2; D possibly corresponds to TRBD1 (5 bases). The V gene's germline CDR1 is MDHEN and CDR2 SYDVKM. V lost 4 bases to trimming and J lost 2 bases, with 17 bases between them. The CDR3 sequence is 16 residues long. The CDR3 region is CASSSLGGNLNYGYTF. DNA of the CDR3: TGTGCCAGCAGTTCCTTGGGGGGAAACCTCAACTATGGCTACACCTTC.

The chain is built from TRBV7-8 and TRBJ2-1; TRBD2 matches 11 bases. The V and J ends lost 6 bases and 4 bases, in that order; junction bases with no gene match: 5. CDR1 and CDR2 (germline): SGHVS, FQNEAQ. The CDR3 totals 15 residues. In DNA form, the CDR3 reads TGTGCCAGCAGAACCGGGACTAGCGGATACAATGAGCAGTTCTTC. Protein sequence: CASRTGTSGYNEQFF.

The chain is built from TRBV10-1 and TRBJ2-7; D assignment may be TRBD1 or TRBD2 (5 bases each). Trimming removed 0 bases at V and 1 base at J, with 28 bases between. The CDR3 contains 21 residues. Germline lookup yields CDR1 WNHNN and CDR2 SYGVQD (reference sequence). The CDR3, as DNA: TGCGCCAGCAGTGAGTCGTCGGGGCGTGAAATAACCAACCGAAAATCCTACGAGCAGTACTTC. Translating it yields CASSESSGREITNRKSYEQYF.